Below, 18 T cell receptor beta chains from the same sample are listed, as sequenced in a study of CD8 T cells in ankylosing spondylitis. MiXCR, applied by TCRdb to the 5' RACE reads, yields one record per CDR3 protein. The top ten hold about 6.8% of the sample, which has approximately 260,000 distinct CDR3 sequences, around 7.8% seen once. Sequenced input: blood, either unsorted or a sorted T cell fraction (not recorded which). Every receptor here comes from a male donor with ankylosing spondylitis or in good health (not recorded which).

This clonotype was found many times. The chain has TRBV10-3 and TRBJ1-1, with D unclear. Trimming pared 3 bases from V and 11 bases from J, leaving 13 bases between. This CDR3 has 12 residues. The germline V gene has CDR1 ENHRY and CDR2 SYGVKD. This CDR3 reads CAISDQGRGAFF. In DNA form, the CDR3 reads TGTGCCATCAGTGATCAAGGGCGAGGCGCTTTCTTT.

This clonotype was recorded many times. This sequence joins TRBV7-2 and TRBJ2-1; D not resolved. The V gene lost 0 bases and the J gene lost 8 bases, with 8 bases spanning the gap. The CDR3 covers 13 residues. Germline V lookup: CDR1 SGHTA, CDR2 FQGNSA. The CDR3 loop reads CASSLARLDEQFF. In nucleotides, the CDR3 is TGTGCCAGCAGCTTAGCGCGTCTCGATGAGCAGTTCTTC. Looking up the rest from reference TRBV7-2 and TRBJ2-1 gives the full variable domain: GAGVSQSPSNKVTEKGKDVELRCDPISGHTALYWYRQSLGQGLEFLIYFQGNSAPDKSGLPSDRFSAERTGGSVSTLTIQRTQQEDSAVYLCASSLARLDEQFFGPGTRLTVL.

This clonotype was counted many times. This chain connects TRBV7-8 to TRBJ2-3, with D possibly matching TRBD1 (6 bases). Germline CDR1 reads SGHVS; CDR2 reads FQNEAQ. With 1 base removed from V and 6 bases from J, the gap between germline ends came to 11 bases. The CDR3 sequence is 14 residues long. CDR3 sequence: CASSLGRGMDTQYF. DNA of the CDR3: TGTGCCAGCAGCTTAGGCAGGGGCATGGATACGCAGTATTTT.

This clonotype has a count of ten or more. The chain links TRBV6-5 to TRBJ2-3; the D is unclear. CDR3 size: 14 residues. Per the germline V gene, CDR1 is MNHEY and CDR2 is SVGAGI. The ends were cut back, 0 bases at V and 6 bases at J, with 10 bases in the middle. CDR3 coding DNA: TGTGCCAGCAGTTACTCTGGCACCGGTGATACGCAGTATTTT. This gives the protein CASSYSGTGDTQYF.

This sequence joins TRBV29-1 and TRBJ2-1; the D gene is possibly TRBD2 (7 bases). Between the trimmed V and J ends, which lost 3 bases and 4 bases, there was a span of 13 bases. This CDR3 comprises 14 residues. Germline V gives CDR1 SQVTM, CDR2 ANQGSEA. CDR3 protein: CSVEVRGPYNEQFF. The CDR3 DNA is TGCAGCGTTGAGGTGCGGGGGCCTTACAATGAGCAGTTCTTC.

The CDR3 region is CSGQGLNEQFF. The CDR3 coding sequence is TGCAGCGGTCAGGGACTCAATGAGCAGTTCTTC. The rearrangement uses TRBV29-1 and TRBJ2-1; possibly TRBD2 for D (6 bases). Trimming pared 7 bases from V and 6 bases from J, leaving 10 bases between. The CDR3 covers 11 residues. CDR1 is SQVTM, CDR2 ANQGSEA, per germline.

Many counts were recorded for this clonotype. The V call is TRBV20-1, the J call TRBJ1-1; TRBD1 might be the D (5 bases). The germline gives CDR1 DFQATT, CDR2 SNEGSKA (reference sequence). The CDR3 is 13 amino acids. CDR3 in DNA: TGCAGCCTCAAAGCGATGGGGGGCACTGAAGCTTTCTTT. Translation: CSLKAMGGTEAFF.

This clonotype was recorded at least ten times. The V call is TRBV7-6, the J call TRBJ2-2; D is uncertain. Trimming left V 4 bases short and J 5 bases short, with 5 bases between. CDR3 length: 12 amino acids. CDR1 is SGHVS, CDR2 FNYEAQ, per germline. The CDR3, as DNA: TGTGCCAGCAGCTCCTCTACCGGGGAGCTGTTTTTT. Protein sequence: CASSSSTGELFF. Supplemented by reference TRBV7-6 and TRBJ2-2, the full variable domain reads GAGVSQSPRYKVTKRGQDVALRCDPISGHVSLYWYRQALGQGPEFLTYFNYEAQQDKSGLPNDRFSAERPEGSISTLTIQRTEQRDSAMYRCASSSSTGELFFGEGSRLTVL.

This clonotype was observed at least ten times. J is TRBJ2-3 and V is TRBV10-3; D is uncertain. The CDR3 is 15 residues long. Trimming cost V 3 bases and J 2 bases, with 12 bases left between them. Germline V lookup: CDR1 ENHRY, CDR2 SYGVKD. The CDR3 sequence: CAISEIPGPTDTQYF. CDR3 bases: TGTGCCATCAGTGAAATCCCCGGTCCCACAGATACGCAGTATTTT.

This clonotype was recorded many times. V gene TRBV9 combines with J gene TRBJ2-7, with TRBD1 matching over 8 bases. V dropped 0 bases and J dropped 5; count of bases not matched to a gene: 4. The CDR3 is 14 amino acids. The germline CDR1 and CDR2 sequences are SGDLS and YYNGEE. The CDR3, as DNA: TGTGCCAGCAGCGTAGGACAGGGGAACGACGAGCAGTACTTC. Translation: CASSVGQGNDEQYF.

This clonotype was observed at least ten times. V and J are TRBV12-3 or TRBV12-4 and TRBJ1-1; TRBD1 is a possible D gene (6 bases). Trimming removed 5 bases at V and 5 bases at J, with 12 bases between. The CDR3 sequence is 13 residues long. DNA of the CDR3: TGTGCCAGCAGTCACAGGGAAGGGACTGAAGCTTTCTTT. It is translated as CASSHREGTEAFF.

This clonotype was found many times. V usage is TRBV10-2 and J usage is TRBJ2-2, with 9 bases fitting TRBD2. Germline loops: CDR1 WSHSY, CDR2 SAAADI. The junction had 7 bases not matched to a gene; V was cut back by 2 bases and J by 0 bases. This CDR3 region has 18 residues. CDR3 sequence: CASSEPILAGANTGELFF. The CDR3 DNA is TGCGCCAGCAGTGAGCCAATTTTAGCGGGGGCGAACACCGGGGAGCTGTTTTTT.

This clonotype was counted many times. The genes are TRBV20-1 and TRBJ1-5; 9 nucleotides align to TRBD1. The J segment lost 7 bases and the V segment lost 3 bases, leaving 10 bases of the junction unmatched. This CDR3 is built from 15 residues. CDR1 and CDR2 (germline): DFQATT, SNEGSKA (reference sequence). The CDR3 loop is CSARVLQGAWQPQHF. Here the CDR3 DNA reads TGCAGTGCTAGGGTCTTACAGGGGGCATGGCAGCCCCAGCATTTT.

The chain uses TRBV7-9 and TRBJ1-1; no clear D. Trimming stripped 5 bases from V and 1 base from J, with 11 bases between. Germline values: CDR1 SEHNR, CDR2 FQNEAQ (reference sequence). The CDR3 runs 14 residues. The CDR3 reads CASSPRVTNTEAFF. The CDR3 nucleotides are TGTGCCAGCAGCCCCCGTGTTACGAACACTGAAGCTTTCTTT.

The J gene is TRBJ2-2, the V gene TRBV4-3, with TRBD1 as a possible D gene (5 bases). V lost 1 base to trimming and J lost 5 bases, with 8 bases between them. Germline loops: CDR1 LGHNA, CDR2 YSLEER. CDR3 length: 14 residues. The CDR3 reads CASSQVQGTGELFF. The CDR3 DNA follows: TGCGCCAGCAGCCAAGTTCAGGGAACCGGGGAGCTGTTTTTT.

This clonotype has a count of ten or more. J is TRBJ1-1 and V is TRBV27; D not resolved. The CDR3 loop spans 14 amino acids. Germline V gene lookup returns CDR1 MNHEY and CDR2 SMNVEV (reference sequence). With 5 bases removed from V and 1 base from J, the gap between germline ends came to 11 bases. CDR3 loop: CASSPRGENTEAFF. DNA for the CDR3: TGTGCCAGCAGTCCTCGGGGAGAGAACACTGAAGCTTTCTTT.

This clonotype showed up many times. The chain employs TRBV20-1 and TRBJ1-2; weak D call: TRBD1 (5 bases). Germline CDR1 and CDR2: DFQATT and SNEGSKA (reference sequence). The V end lost 1 base, the J end lost 0 bases, and 6 bases lay between the germline ends. CDR3 length: 13 amino acids. DNA for the CDR3: TGCAGTGCTAGAGTGGGGCCTAACTATGGCTACACCTTC. It is translated as CSARVGPNYGYTF.

This clonotype occurred many times. The V gene is TRBV12-3 or TRBV12-4, the J gene TRBJ1-6; no clear D. Between the trimmed V and J ends, which lost 6 bases and 7 bases, there was a span of 19 bases. CDR3 size: 16 residues. This CDR3 reads CASSLREGGRNSPLHF. In nucleotides, the CDR3 is TGTGCCAGCAGCCTGAGGGAGGGAGGGAGAAATTCACCCCTCCACTTT.